This TCR beta chain was identified during a study of beta chain features in type 1 diabetes. Study context: Examined across all samples were about 110 million sorted cells. Study-level points and caveats: PCR might pick shorter templates more often, in the same way for patients and controls. Across all four CD4+ subsets, people with type 1 diabetes showed modestly shorter TCRB CDR3s.

On this clone: Its antigen is as yet unknown.

Reverse transcribing all isolated RNA meant expressed TCRB transcripts were sequenced. Naive, central memory and regulatory T cell samples came to a mean of around 3.3 million reads. The assay was immunoSEQ multiplex PCR, and TCRdb's table has in-frame clones only and misses some. The repertoire holds a few hundred thousand clones, with 16% as singletons. V was trimmed by 8 bases and J by 2 bases, leaving 14 bases between them. CDR1 SGHTA and CDR2 FQGNSA come from the germline V gene. The length of the CDR3 is 14 residues. The chain combines TRBV7-2 with TRBJ2-3; no reliable D call. Sequenced input: naive CD4+ T cells from blood. The TCR originated in a man aged 25-45 years with type 1 diabetes. CDR3 protein: CASGIPPNTDTQYF. CDR3 coding DNA: TGTGCCAGCGGGATCCCACCGAACACAGATACGCAGTATTTT.